This T cell receptor (beta chain) was recovered during a study of monozygotic twins with inflammatory bowel disease. From the 5' RACE reads, TCRdb lists one entry per CDR3 protein and no DNA. Its listing shows some 83,000 distinct CDR3 sequences. The sequenced sample consisted of blood. This clonotype originated in a human donor with ulcerative colitis or Crohn's disease, or a healthy co-twin of an affected twin (not recorded which).

CDR3: CASSLAPGNRYEQYF. The V and J genes are TRBV7-2 and TRBJ2-7; no DNA is available, so the TRBD2 call from TCRdb remains unchecked. The CDR3 consists of 15 residues. The germline gives CDR1 SGHTA, CDR2 FQGNSA.